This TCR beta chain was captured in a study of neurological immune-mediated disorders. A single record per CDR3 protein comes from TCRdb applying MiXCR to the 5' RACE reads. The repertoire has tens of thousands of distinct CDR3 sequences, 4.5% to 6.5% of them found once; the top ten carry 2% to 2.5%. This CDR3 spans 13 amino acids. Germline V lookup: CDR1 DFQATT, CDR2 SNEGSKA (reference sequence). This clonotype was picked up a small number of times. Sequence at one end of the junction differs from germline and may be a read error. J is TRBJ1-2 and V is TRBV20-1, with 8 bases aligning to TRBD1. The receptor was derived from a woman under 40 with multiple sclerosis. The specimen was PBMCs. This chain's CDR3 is CSDRARTGGGYTF. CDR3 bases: TGCAGTGATAGAGCCAGAACAGGGGGGGGCTACACCTTC.